Following are 20 T cell receptor beta chains from one sample sequenced in a study of blood T cells in healthy people across ages. PCR was performed a second time for about 7 to 12 cycles using a sample-barcoded 5' primer and a J-beta primer mix. MiXCR was run by TCRdb on the 5' RACE reads, yielding one entry per CDR3 protein. The table has 1.4 million to 1.5 million distinct CDR3 sequences, 42% seen once. Sequenced sample: blood. Receptors originate from a woman aged 18-29 years in good health.

This sequence joins TRBV6-1 and TRBJ2-3; D might be TRBD1 (5 bases). The CDR3 sequence is 15 residues long. V lost 6 bases to trimming and J lost 2 bases, with 15 bases between them. CDR1 MNHNS and CDR2 SASEGT come from the germline V gene. The CDR3 bases are TGTGCCAGCAGCCCTTTTGGGGCCTTCACAGATACGCAGTATTTT. Translated: CASSPFGAFTDTQYF.

The chain carries TRBV28 and TRBJ2-5; D perhaps matches TRBD2 (5 bases). The CDR3 loop spans 12 amino acids. V lost 6 bases, J lost 5 bases, and 10 bases lay in between. CDR1 is MDHEN and CDR2 is SYDVKM in the germline V gene. Written as DNA, the CDR3 is TGTGCCAGCAGAGTGCGCGGGGAGACCCAGTACTTC. Its protein is CASRVRGETQYF.

The V and J genes are TRBV20-1 and TRBJ2-1; 7 bases match TRBD2. In germline, CDR1 is DFQATT, CDR2 SNEGSKA (reference sequence). The CDR3 has 13 residues. The V gene end was trimmed by 5 bases and the J gene end by 8 bases; junction bases not matched to a gene: 9. The CDR3 DNA follows: TGCAGTGCTGGACGAGCGGGAAACCATGAGCAGTTCTTC. It codes for CSAGRAGNHEQFF.

This clonotype was recorded a few times. The chain uses TRBV7-9 and TRBJ2-6, with 8 bases matching TRBD2. V shed 4 bases and J 0 bases; nucleotides not matched to a gene: 11. CDR1 is SEHNR and CDR2 is FQNEAQ in the germline V gene (reference sequence). The CDR3 spans 19 residues. The CDR3 protein is CASSSPTSAYRSGANVLTF. The DNA of the CDR3 is TGTGCCAGCAGCTCCCCGACTAGCGCATACCGCTCTGGGGCCAACGTCCTGACTTTC.

The V call is TRBV4-1, the J call TRBJ1-2; possible D gene TRBD1, 5 bases. Between the trimmed V and J ends, which lost 3 bases and 4 bases, there was a span of 15 bases. The CDR3 spans 15 residues. CDR1 MGHRA and CDR2 YSYEKL come from the germline V gene. The CDR3 DNA reads TGCGCCAGCAGCCACGACCTCCGACAGTTCTATGGCTACACCTTC. It translates to CASSHDLRQFYGYTF.

The chain recombines TRBV25-1 with TRBJ1-1; a weak D match, TRBD1 (6 bases). Germline V gene sequence: CDR1 MGHDK, CDR2 SYGVNS. Trimming left V 4 bases short and J 7 bases short, with 13 bases between. This CDR3 has 13 residues. CDR3 DNA sequence: TGTGCCAGCAGTGGGCACAGGGCAGGTGAAGCTTTCTTT. Amino acids: CASSGHRAGEAFF.

Turning to this clonotype: Its ends do not fully match the called genes, so a read error is possible. The V call is TRBV6-1, the J call TRBJ2-5, with 7 nucleotides matching TRBD1. The CDR3 runs to 15 residues. CDR1 and CDR2 (germline): MNHNS, SASEGT. CDR3 in amino acids: CASSDLRDSQETQYF. CDR3 nucleotides: TGCGCCAGCAGTGATCTCCGGGACAGCCAAGAGACCCAGTACTTC.

This clonotype was observed a few times. The rearrangement joins TRBV27 to TRBJ2-6; D remains ambiguous. The CDR3 runs to 13 residues. Per the germline V gene, CDR1 is MNHEY and CDR2 is SMNVEV (reference sequence). V was clipped by 5 bases and J by 2 bases, with 4 bases between them. CDR3 bases: TGTGCCAGCAGTGTTCCTGGGGCCAACGTCCTGACTTTC. Translating it yields CASSVPGANVLTF.

This chain uses TRBV21-1 with TRBJ2-1; the table gives TRBD2 as D, unverified against the DNA. TRBV21-1 is a pseudogene segment. This CDR3 spans 20 amino acids. CDR3 nucleotide sequence: TGTGCCAGCAGCAAAGGAGAGGGCGGGAGGCGGCCAGGAATTTTCTATGAGCAGTTCTTC. This sequence encodes CASSKGEGGRRPGIFYEQFF.

Only one count was recorded for this clonotype. The chain carries TRBV2 and TRBJ2-5; perhaps TRBD2 as D (6 bases). The CDR3 is made up of 14 amino acids. The V gene's germline CDR1 is SNHLY and CDR2 FYNNEI. V dropped 1 base and J dropped 2 bases, with 8 bases sitting between them. CDR3 residues: CASSEGDLQETQYF. The DNA of the CDR3 is TGTGCCAGCAGTGAAGGGGACTTACAAGAGACCCAGTACTTC. Together with reference TRBV2 and TRBJ2-5, the CDR3 gives the full variable domain: EPEVTQTPSHQVTQMGQEVILRCVPISNHLYFYWYRQILGQKVEFLVSFYNNEISEKSEIFDDQFSVERPDGSNFTLKIRSTKLEDSAMYFCASSEGDLQETQYFGPGTRLLVL.

In this sample, this clonotype turned up once. This chain's CDR3 is CASRAYDGTSGGQETQFF. In DNA, the CDR3 is TGTGCCAGCAGAGCCTATGACGGGACTAGCGGGGGACAAGAGACCCAGTTCTTC. The gene calls are TRBV2 and TRBJ2-1, with 14 bases matching TRBD2. The CDR3 contains 18 residues. J lost 13 bases, V lost 6 bases, and 20 bases had no gene match. In germline, CDR1 is SNHLY, CDR2 FYNNEI.

The chain links TRBV7-9 to TRBJ1-1, with 10 nucleotides matching TRBD1. The CDR3 runs 16 residues. Germline V gene lookup returns CDR1 SEHNR and CDR2 FQNEAQ (reference sequence). V trimming: 5 bases; J trimming: 4 bases; junction bases outside the gene matches: 10. The CDR3 here is CASSTRDRGFRTEAFF. The CDR3 DNA sequence: TGTGCCAGCAGCACGAGGGACAGGGGATTTCGCACTGAAGCTTTCTTT.

The table lists this clonotype with a few counts. The V call is TRBV3-1, the J call TRBJ1-2, with 11 bases matching TRBD1. V lost 3 bases to trimming and J lost 6 bases; unmatched junction nucleotides: 6. CDR1 and CDR2 (germline): LGHDT, YNNKEL (reference sequence). There are 15 residues in the CDR3. In DNA form, the CDR3 reads TGTGCCAGCAGCCAGGCTGGACAGGGGGCGGATGGCTACACCTTC. Protein sequence: CASSQAGQGADGYTF.

The V gene is TRBV19, the J gene TRBJ1-2; D is uncertain. The CDR3 length is 15 residues. CDR1 is LNHDA, CDR2 SQIVND, per germline (reference sequence). V gave up 7 bases and J gave up 3 bases, with 18 bases separating them. The CDR3 sequence is CASIVQNVPHYGYTF. DNA for the CDR3: TGTGCCAGTATTGTCCAGAATGTGCCCCACTATGGCTACACCTTC.

The rearrangement links TRBV11-2 to TRBJ2-7; 7 nucleotides match TRBD1. Trimming removed 4 bases from V and 3 bases from J; junction bases left unmatched: 6. The CDR3 covers 14 residues. CDR1 SGHAT and CDR2 FQNNGV come from the germline V gene. This CDR3 reads CASSYGTEVYEQYF. Written as DNA, the CDR3 is TGTGCCAGCAGCTACGGGACAGAGGTCTACGAGCAGTACTTC.

The rearrangement uses TRBV28 and TRBJ2-1; D ambiguous. Deletions cut 10 bases from V and 2 bases from J, with 9 bases between. This CDR3 is built from 12 residues. The germline gives CDR1 MDHEN, CDR2 SYDVKM. CDR3 nucleotide sequence: TGTGCCACCGAACGTCCCTACAATGAGCAGTTCTTC. Translated, it gives CATERPYNEQFF. Variable domain in full (rest from reference TRBV28 and TRBJ2-1): DVKVTQSSRYLVKRTGEKVFLECVQDMDHENMFWYRQDPGLGLRLIYFSYDVKMKEKGDIPEGYSVSREKKERFSLILESASTNQTSMYLCATERPYNEQFFGPGTRLTVL.

This clonotype was observed a handful of times. The chain is built from TRBV7-2 and TRBJ2-3, with D possibly matching TRBD2 (6 bases). Germline CDR1 reads SGHTA; CDR2 reads FQGNSA. V was clipped by 3 bases and J by 1 base, with 17 bases between them. The CDR3 is 17 residues long. The CDR3 loop reads CASSFIPRPGGTDTQYF. CDR3 coding DNA: TGTGCCAGCAGCTTTATCCCCAGACCGGGGGGCACAGATACGCAGTATTTT.

The chain carries TRBV20-1 and TRBJ2-1; TRBD2 matches 7 bases. CDR1 is DFQATT, CDR2 SNEGSKA, per germline (reference sequence). Trimming took 3 bases from V and 7 from J; bases not matched to a gene: 9. The CDR3 loop spans 14 amino acids. For the CDR3, the DNA is TGCAGTGCTAGGTCAAGCGGGGCGAAAAATGAGCAGTTCTTC. This sequence encodes CSARSSGAKNEQFF.

The CDR3 region is CASSLTLAGETQYF. In DNA, the CDR3 is TGTGCCAGCAGTTTAACACTAGCGGGAGAGACCCAGTACTTC. This chain links TRBV28 with TRBJ2-5; TRBD2 matches 9 bases. The CDR3 is made up of 14 amino acids. V was clipped by 2 bases and J by 4 bases; unmatched bases: 2. Germline CDR1 is MDHEN and CDR2 is SYDVKM.

This clonotype has only a few counts. This sequence joins TRBV4-1 and TRBJ2-5, with 7 bases matching TRBD2. CDR1 MGHRA and CDR2 YSYEKL come from the germline V gene. The CDR3 spans 15 residues. The J segment lost 1 base and the V segment lost 0 bases, leaving 2 bases of the junction unmatched. The CDR3 spells CASSQEGRAQETQYF. The CDR3 DNA reads TGCGCCAGCAGCCAAGAGGGGAGGGCCCAAGAGACCCAGTACTTC.